The entry that follows covers one TCR beta chain sequence. These data are taken from a study of blood T cell repertoires in COVID-19. Study as a whole: Samples came from the United States, Italy and Spain, spanning acute and convalescent COVID-19.

Germline V gene lookup returns CDR1 MNHEY and CDR2 SVGAGI. The CDR3 has 15 residues. V gave up 5 bases and J gave up 4 bases; unmatched junction bases: 7. Authors' processing steps: Reference gene primer amplification yielded estimated nucleated cell counts. Assay used: immunoSEQ multiplex PCR; TCRdb lists only in-frame clones, some missing. The DNA was the basis for D and trimming; V, J and clone size are from that table. The sample lists about 200,000 clones, roughly 78% seen once, with about 2.8% in the top ten. The sample comprised peripheral blood. The V gene is TRBV6-5, the J gene TRBJ2-1, with 8 positions matching TRBD1. This sequence was found in a woman over 75 with active or convalescent COVID-19. As DNA, the CDR3 is TGTGCCAGCAGTAACCCTTACAGGGGGTACAATGAGCAGTTCTTC. It is translated as CASSNPYRGYNEQFF.